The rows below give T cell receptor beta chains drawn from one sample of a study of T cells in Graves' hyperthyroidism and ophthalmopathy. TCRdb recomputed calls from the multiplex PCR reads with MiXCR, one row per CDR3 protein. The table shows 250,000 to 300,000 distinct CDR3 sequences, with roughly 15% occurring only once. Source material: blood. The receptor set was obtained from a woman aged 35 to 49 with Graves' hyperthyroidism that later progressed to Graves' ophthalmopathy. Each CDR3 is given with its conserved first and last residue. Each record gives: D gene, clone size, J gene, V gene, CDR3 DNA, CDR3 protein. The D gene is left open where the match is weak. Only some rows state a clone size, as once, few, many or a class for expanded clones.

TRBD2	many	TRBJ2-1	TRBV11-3	TGTGCCAGCAGCCCGTGGACTAGCGCTAGCTCCTACAATGAGCAGTTCTTC	CASSPWTSASSYNEQFF
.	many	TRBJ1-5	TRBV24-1	TGTGCCACCAATGACCGGGCTGGTCAGCCCCAGCATTTT	CATNDRAGQPQHF
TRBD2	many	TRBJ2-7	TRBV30	TGTGCCTGGAGAGGGCTAGCGGGAGGGCCCTACGAGCAGTACTTC	CAWRGLAGGPYEQYF
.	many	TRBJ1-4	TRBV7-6	TGTGCCAGCAGCTTAGGGGCCGGCCATGAAAAACTGTTTTTT	CASSLGAGHEKLFF
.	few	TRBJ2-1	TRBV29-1	TGCAGCGTTCTGAGTGGTACCTATGAGCAGTTCTTC	CSVLSGTYEQFF
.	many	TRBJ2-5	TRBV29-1	TGCAGCGTTGAAGGTACAGACGACAACCTAGAGACCCAGTACTTC	CSVEGTDDNLETQYF
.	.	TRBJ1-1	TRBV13	TGTGCCAGCAGCTTACCAGGGACCGGAGCTTTCTTT	CASSLPGTGAFF
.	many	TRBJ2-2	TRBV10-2	TGCGCCAGCAGTCACAGCGTCACCGGGGAGCTGTTTTTT	CASSHSVTGELFF
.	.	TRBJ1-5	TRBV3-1	TGTGCCAGCAGCCAATTAGGATTTAGCAATCAGCCCCAGCATTTT	CASSQLGFSNQPQHF
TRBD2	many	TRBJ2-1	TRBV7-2	TGTGCCAGCAGCCCACTAGCGGACAGCTCCTACAATGAGCAGTTCTTC	CASSPLADSSYNEQFF
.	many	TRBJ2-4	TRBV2	TGTGCCAGCAGTATTAAAAACATTCAGTACTTC	CASSIKNIQYF
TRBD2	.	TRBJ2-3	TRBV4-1	TGCGCCAGCAGCCAAGCCCTCGATGGGGGACTAGCGGCCGCAGATACGCAGTATTTT	CASSQALDGGLAAADTQYF
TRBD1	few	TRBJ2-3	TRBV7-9	TGTGCCGGGGCTCAGGGGGCTAGCACAGATACGCAGTATTTT	CAGAQGASTDTQYF
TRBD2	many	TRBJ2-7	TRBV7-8	TGTGCCAGCAGCTTAGTTAGCGGGAGTTCGTCCTACGAGCAGTACTTC	CASSLVSGSSSYEQYF
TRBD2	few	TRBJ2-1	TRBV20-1	TGCAGTGCTAGACTGACTAGCAGGACATCCTACAATGAGCAGTTCTTC	CSARLTSRTSYNEQFF
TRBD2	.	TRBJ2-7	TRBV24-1	TGTGCCACCAGTGATCTGGGGACTAGCGGACCCTACGAGCAGTACTTC	CATSDLGTSGPYEQYF
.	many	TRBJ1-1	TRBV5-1	TGCGCCAGCAGATCCCACGGACAGCTGAACACTGAAGCTTTCTTT	CASRSHGQLNTEAFF
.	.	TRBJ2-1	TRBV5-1	TGCGCCAGCAGCACGGGACACTCCTACAATGAGCAGTTCTTC	CASSTGHSYNEQFF
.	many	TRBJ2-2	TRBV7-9	TGTGCCAGCGCTCTGGACTACTCACTCACCGGGGAGCTGTTTTTT	CASALDYSLTGELFF
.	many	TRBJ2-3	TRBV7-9	TGTGCCAGCAGCCTCCCATGGCGGGAACCCAATCGGGCGCAGTATTTT	CASSLPWREPNRAQYF
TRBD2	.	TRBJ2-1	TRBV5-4	TGTGCCAGCAGCTTGATTTTGTCGCTAGCGGGTATAAATGAGCAGTTCTTC	CASSLILSLAGINEQFF
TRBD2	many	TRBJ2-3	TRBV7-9	TGTGCCAGCAGCTTGATTGGCAGCGGGAGGGCGGCAGATACGCAGTATTTT	CASSLIGSGRAADTQYF
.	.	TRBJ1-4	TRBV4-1	TGCGCCAGCAGCCAAGTCCTGGGGGTGGAAAAACTGTTTTTT	CASSQVLGVEKLFF
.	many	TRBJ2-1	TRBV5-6	TGTGCCAGCAGCTTGGCGTCGGGGCCCGTCGAGCAGTTCTTC	CASSLASGPVEQFF
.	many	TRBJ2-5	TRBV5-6	TGTGCCACGGTGGGTAGGGCCCACCAAGAGACCCAGTACTTC	CATVGRAHQETQYF
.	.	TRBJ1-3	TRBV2	TGTGCCAGCAGTGTAGGACATTCATCCGGAAACACCATATATTTT	CASSVGHSSGNTIYF
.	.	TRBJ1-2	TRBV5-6	TGTGCCAGCAGCTTAGGAGGGCCCACGGCATCCTATGGCTACACCTTC	CASSLGGPTASYGYTF
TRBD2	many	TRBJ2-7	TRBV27	TGTGCCAGCAGTTCCCTGACTAGCGGGAGTTGGCAGCAGTACTTC	CASSSLTSGSWQQYF
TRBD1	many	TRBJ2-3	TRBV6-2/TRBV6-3	TGTGCCAGCAGTTACATGGACAGGGGGAGAGATACGCAGTATTTT	CASSYMDRGRDTQYF
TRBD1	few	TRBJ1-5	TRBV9	TGTGCCAGCAGCTTTGACGGACAGGTGGATCAGCCCCAGCATTTT	CASSFDGQVDQPQHF
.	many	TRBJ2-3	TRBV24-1	TGTGCCACCAGTGAGGCAGGACGGACCAGCACAGATACGCAGTATTTT	CATSEAGRTSTDTQYF
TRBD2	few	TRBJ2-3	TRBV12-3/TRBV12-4	TGTGCCAGCAGTCCCGGACTAGCGGACACAGATACGCAGTATTTT	CASSPGLADTDTQYF
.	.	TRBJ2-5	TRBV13	TGTGCCAGCAGCTCCGGGCCTGGAGAAGAGACCCAGTACTTC	CASSSGPGEETQYF
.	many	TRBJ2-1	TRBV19	TGTGCCAGTAGCGACCTGGGCAGGGTGGGCAGGCTTAACTACAATGAGCAGTTCTTC	CASSDLGRVGRLNYNEQFF
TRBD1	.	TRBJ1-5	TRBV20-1	TGCAGTGCTAAATCAGGGGACAGGAGCAATCAGCCCCAGCATTTT	CSAKSGDRSNQPQHF
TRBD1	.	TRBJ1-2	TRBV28	TGTGCCAGCGAAATAACAACAGGGGGCGGGGGCTACACCTTC	CASEITTGGGGYTF
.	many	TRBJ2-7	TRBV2	TGTGCCGGCGGGACATCCTACGAGCAGTACTTC	CAGGTSYEQYF
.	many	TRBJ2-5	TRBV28	TGTGCCAGCAGTTTAGAGTACCAAGAGACCCAGTACTTC	CASSLEYQETQYF
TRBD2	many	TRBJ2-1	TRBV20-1	TGCAGTGCTAGAGTTCTAGCGGGAGAGTCCTCCTACAATGAGCAGTTCTTC	CSARVLAGESSYNEQFF
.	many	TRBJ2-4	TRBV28	TGTGCCAGCAGCAACGCTGGGTTAGCCAAAAACATTCAGTACTTC	CASSNAGLAKNIQYF
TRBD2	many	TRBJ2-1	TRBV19	TGTGCCAGTAGTTACGGGACTAGCAGACTCTACAATGAGCAGTTCTTC	CASSYGTSRLYNEQFF
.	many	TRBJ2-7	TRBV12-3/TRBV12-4	TGTGCCAGCAGCCTAGGACTGAATGGAAGGGGACCCGCCTACGAGCAGTACTTC	CASSLGLNGRGPAYEQYF
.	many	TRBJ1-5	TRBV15	TGTGCCACCAGCAGAGATTGGATAGGGTTAATGCGCAATCAGCCCCAGCATTTT	CATSRDWIGLMRNQPQHF
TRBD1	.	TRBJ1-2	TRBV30	TGTGCCTGGAGTGTAGGACAGGGAGGGTTTGGCTACACCTTC	CAWSVGQGGFGYTF
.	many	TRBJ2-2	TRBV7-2	TGTGCCAGCAGGTCGGGTAGCGTGGGGGAGCTGTTTTTT	CASRSGSVGELFF
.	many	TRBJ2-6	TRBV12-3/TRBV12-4	TGTGCCAGCACCGCTGGGGCCAACGTCCTGACTTTC	CASTAGANVLTF
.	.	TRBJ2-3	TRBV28	TGTGCCAGCAGTTTTCCTCACACAGATACGCAGTATTTT	CASSFPHTDTQYF
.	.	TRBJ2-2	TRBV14	TGTGCCAGCAGCCAACTGTTATTGTCAAGTGCAATCGGGGAGCTGTTTTTT	CASSQLLLSSAIGELFF